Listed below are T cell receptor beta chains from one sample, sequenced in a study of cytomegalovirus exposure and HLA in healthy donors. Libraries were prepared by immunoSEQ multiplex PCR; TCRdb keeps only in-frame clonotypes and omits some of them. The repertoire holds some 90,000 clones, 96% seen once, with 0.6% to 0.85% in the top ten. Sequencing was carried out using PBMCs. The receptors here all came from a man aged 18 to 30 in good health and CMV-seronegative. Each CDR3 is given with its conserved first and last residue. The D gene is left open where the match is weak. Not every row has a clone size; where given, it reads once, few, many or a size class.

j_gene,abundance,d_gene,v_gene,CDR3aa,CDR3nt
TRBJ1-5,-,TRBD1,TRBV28,CASSSWETGQNQPQHF,TGTGCCAGCAGTTCCTGGGAGACAGGGCAGAATCAGCCCCAGCATTTT
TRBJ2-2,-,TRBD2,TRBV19,CASSRGLANTGELFF,TGTGCCAGTAGTAGGGGACTAGCCAACACCGGGGAGCTGTTTTTT
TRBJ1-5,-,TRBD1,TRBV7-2,CASSRWTGVNQPQHF,TGTGCCAGCAGCCGATGGACAGGGGTAAATCAGCCCCAGCATTTT
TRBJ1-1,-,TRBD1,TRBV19,CASSWGQGNTEAFF,TGTGCCAGTAGTTGGGGACAGGGGAACACTGAAGCTTTCTTT
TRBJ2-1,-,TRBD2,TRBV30,CAWSAALAGHEQFF,TGTGCCTGGAGTGCCGCACTAGCGGGACATGAGCAGTTCTTC
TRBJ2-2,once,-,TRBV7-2,CASSLGLGSGELFF,TGTGCCAGCAGCTTAGGGCTCGGGTCCGGGGAGCTGTTTTTT
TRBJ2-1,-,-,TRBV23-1,CASSPRDRDKAYNEQFF,TGCGCCAGCAGTCCTAGGGACCGGGACAAAGCGTACAATGAGCAGTTCTTC
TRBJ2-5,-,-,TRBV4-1,CASSPRTQYF,TGCGCCAGCAGCCCCAGGACCCAGTACTTC
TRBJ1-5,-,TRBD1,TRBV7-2,CASSLTGTGYNQPQHF,TGTGCCAGCAGCTTAACCGGGACAGGTTACAATCAGCCCCAGCATTTT
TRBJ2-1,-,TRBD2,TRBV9,CASSPVISGSWDEQFF,TGTGCCAGCAGCCCTGTTATTAGCGGGAGTTGGGATGAGCAGTTCTTC
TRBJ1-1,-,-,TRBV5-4,CASSADRFGVEAFF,TGTGCCAGCAGCGCAGACAGGTTCGGTGTTGAAGCTTTCTTT
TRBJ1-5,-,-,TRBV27,CASRSGVQRGEWSQPQHF,TGTGCCAGCAGATCGGGAGTCCAGAGGGGAGAGTGGAGTCAGCCCCAGCATTTT
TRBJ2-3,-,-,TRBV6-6,CASSSVSDTQYF,TGTGCCAGCAGTTCAGTATCTGATACGCAGTATTTT
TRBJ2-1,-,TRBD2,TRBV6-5,CASSYSAGVRLEQFF,TGTGCCAGCAGTTACTCGGCGGGAGTCCGGCTTGAGCAGTTCTTC
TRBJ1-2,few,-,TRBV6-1,CASSERTTGAEGYGYTF,TGTGCCAGCAGTGAAAGGACTACAGGCGCAGAAGGCTATGGCTACACCTTC
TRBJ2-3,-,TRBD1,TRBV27,CAISRTGLWTDTQYF,TGTGCCATTTCGCGGACAGGGCTTTGGACAGATACGCAGTATTTT
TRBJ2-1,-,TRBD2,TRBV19,CASSIQRGNYNEQFF,TGTGCCAGTAGTATCCAGCGGGGAAACTACAATGAGCAGTTCTTC
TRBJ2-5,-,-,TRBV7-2,CASSWRETQYF,TGTGCCAGCAGCTGGAGGGAGACCCAGTACTTC
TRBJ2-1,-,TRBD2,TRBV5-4,CASRPGTSGSYNEQFF,TGTGCCAGCAGACCCGGGACTAGCGGATCCTACAATGAGCAGTTCTTC
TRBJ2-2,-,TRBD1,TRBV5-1,CASSLGQGAMNTGELFF,TGCGCCAGCAGCTTGGGACAGGGGGCAATGAACACCGGGGAGCTGTTTTTT
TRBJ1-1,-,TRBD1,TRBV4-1,CASSQRDRGNTEAFF,TGCGCCAGCAGCCAAAGGGACAGGGGTAACACTGAAGCTTTCTTT
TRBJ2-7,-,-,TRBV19,CASSVRVAAYEQYF,TGTGCCAGTAGTGTCCGGGTAGCGGCCTACGAGCAGTACTTC
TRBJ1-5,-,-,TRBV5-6,CASSLAGTVGREPQHF,TGTGCCAGCAGCTTGGCCGGGACTGTTGGGCGGGAGCCCCAGCATTTT
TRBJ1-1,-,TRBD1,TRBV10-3,CAISESILVRGANTEAFF,TGTGCCATCAGTGAGTCGATTTTGGTCAGGGGGGCGAACACTGAAGCTTTCTTT
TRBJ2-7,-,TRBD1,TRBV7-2,CASSLQGTDYEQYF,TGTGCCAGCAGCTTACAAGGGACAGACTACGAGCAGTACTTC
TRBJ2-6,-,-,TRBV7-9,CASSPLAGANVLTF,TGTGCCAGCAGCCCCCTTGCTGGGGCCAACGTCCTGACTTTC